Below, 18 T cell receptor beta chains from the same sample are listed, as sequenced in a study of blood T cell repertoires in COVID-19. Profiling relied on immunoSEQ multiplex PCR, and the TCRdb table lists in-frame clones only, not all of them. The sample consists of roughly 380,000 clones, approximately 89% of them appearing once. Sequenced input: peripheral blood. These receptors came from a woman aged 55-69 years with COVID-19, enrolled during active disease.

The chain employs TRBV6-6 and TRBJ2-3; the D is unclear. CDR3 length equals 14 residues. In germline, CDR1 is MNHNY, CDR2 SVGAGI (reference sequence). Trimming pared 0 bases from V and 6 bases from J, leaving 10 bases between. The DNA of the CDR3 is TGTGCCAGCAGTTACTCGAGTCTAACGGATACGCAGTATTTT. Protein product: CASSYSSLTDTQYF.

This chain joins TRBV27 and TRBJ1-2; D gene ambiguous. The germline gives CDR1 MNHEY, CDR2 SMNVEV (reference sequence). V lost 10 bases and J 0 bases, leaving 12 bases between the germline ends. This CDR3 contains 13 residues. The CDR3 sequence: CATRTGANYGYTF. The CDR3 nucleotides read TGTGCCACTCGGACTGGGGCTAACTATGGCTACACCTTC.

This chain joins TRBV29-1 and TRBJ2-3; maybe TRBD2 (6 bases). The CDR3 sequence is 14 residues long. V was clipped by 8 bases and J by 0 bases, with 15 bases between them. The germline CDR1 and CDR2 sequences are SQVTM and ANQGSEA. This CDR3 is CSSWGDGSTDTQYF. CDR3 bases: TGCAGCTCCTGGGGGGACGGAAGCACAGATACGCAGTATTTT.

J is TRBJ2-1 and V is TRBV5-1, with 14 bases identical to TRBD2. The CDR3 is 15 residues long. From germline, CDR1 is SGHRS and CDR2 YFSETQ. J was trimmed by 8 bases and V by 3 bases; bases with no gene match: 4. This CDR3 is CASSWGLAGDDEQFF. The CDR3 DNA reads TGCGCCAGCAGCTGGGGACTAGCGGGGGACGATGAGCAGTTCTTC.

The chain couples TRBV12-5 to TRBJ1-5; D gene ambiguous. Germline V gene lookup returns CDR1 LGHNT and CDR2 FRNRAP. The V end lost 6 bases, the J end lost 9 bases, and 12 bases lay between the germline ends. The CDR3 is 12 residues long. CDR3 sequence: CASGIPRGPQHF. DNA for the CDR3: TGTGCTAGTGGCATCCCTCGGGGGCCCCAGCATTTT.

This clone was picked up one time. The CDR3 nucleotides are TGTGCCAGCAGCTCAAGGACAGGGGGAGGTAGCAATCAGCCCCAGCATTTT. Residues: CASSSRTGGGSNQPQHF. This chain connects TRBV7-8 to TRBJ1-5, with 10 bases lining up with TRBD1. CDR1 and CDR2 from the germline V gene are SGHVS and FQNEAQ. V lost 4 bases, J lost 0 bases, and 6 bases stayed unmatched. This CDR3 spans 17 amino acids.

The chain recombines TRBV6-5 with TRBJ2-7; TRBD1 matches at 7 bases. The germline gives CDR1 MNHEY, CDR2 SVGAGI. The CDR3 runs to 11 residues. V trimming: 5 bases; J trimming: 12 bases; junction bases outside the gene matches: 7. The DNA of the CDR3 is TGTGCCAGCAGTCCCCGGGACAGTCGGTACTTC. This encodes CASSPRDSRYF.

The chain uses TRBV5-1 and TRBJ1-2, with a possible D match to TRBD1 (6 bases). CDR3 length: 14 residues. V lost 0 bases and J 1 base, leaving 7 bases between the germline ends. Germline loops: CDR1 SGHRS, CDR2 YFSETQ. CDR3 amino acids: CASSLEGVNYGYTF. In DNA form, the CDR3 reads TGCGCCAGCAGCTTGGAGGGGGTTAACTATGGCTACACCTTC.

This clone turned up a few times. V gene TRBV10-2 combines with J gene TRBJ1-3, with TRBD1 matching 8 bases. CDR1 and CDR2 (germline): WSHSY, SAAADI. The CDR3 covers 14 residues. Trimming cost V 5 bases and J 8 bases; bases outside gene matches: 8. The CDR3 DNA sequence: TGCGCCAGCAGTCTAGGAGGACAGGGAGACACCATATATTTT. Protein: CASSLGGQGDTIYF.

The chain is built from TRBV7-9 and TRBJ2-1, with 7 bases matching TRBD1. Germline V gene sequence: CDR1 SEHNR, CDR2 FQNEAQ (reference sequence). The V and J ends lost 8 bases and 3 bases, in that order; junction bases with no gene match: 4. CDR3 length equals 13 residues. CDR3 amino acids: CASGRDSYNEQFF. As DNA, the CDR3 is TGTGCCAGCGGCCGGGACAGCTACAATGAGCAGTTCTTC.

This rearrangement joins TRBV7-9 to TRBJ2-4; weak D call: TRBD1 (7 bases). V lost 8 bases to trimming and J lost 1 base, with 12 bases between them. Germline V gene data show CDR1 as SEHNR and CDR2 as FQNEAQ (reference sequence). The CDR3 covers 14 residues. The CDR3 here is CASHQGGAKNIQYF. Here the CDR3 DNA reads TGTGCCAGCCACCAGGGGGGTGCCAAAAACATTCAGTACTTC.

This chain's CDR3 is CASSLRSGVAKNIQYF. CDR3 DNA: TGTGCCAGCAGCTTGCGTAGCGGGGTAGCCAAAAACATTCAGTACTTC. The chain recombines TRBV5-6 with TRBJ2-4, with 8 bases that match TRBD2. Germline V CDR1 and CDR2: SGHDT, YYEEEE. This CDR3 is 16 amino acids long. J lost 0 bases, V lost 1 base, and 3 bases had no gene match.

The chain uses TRBV5-6 and TRBJ1-6, with D unclear. The CDR3 loop spans 12 amino acids. Trimming pared 0 bases from V and 10 bases from J, leaving 5 bases between. The germline CDR1 and CDR2 sequences are SGHDT and YYEEEE. The CDR3 loop reads CASSLVRSPLHF. In DNA, the CDR3 is TGTGCCAGCAGCTTGGTACGGTCACCCCTCCACTTT.

V is TRBV2 and J is TRBJ1-1; the D is unclear. The CDR3 is made up of 14 amino acids. Trimming cost V 10 bases and J 0 bases, with 15 bases left between them. Germline values: CDR1 SNHLY, CDR2 FYNNEI. The CDR3 DNA reads as TGTGCCACCAGGCCCCTCGGGGTGAACACTGAAGCTTTCTTT. This encodes CATRPLGVNTEAFF.

V gene TRBV28 combines with J gene TRBJ2-4; tentatively, D is TRBD2 (6 bases). This CDR3 is built from 14 residues. V lost 7 bases, J lost 0 bases, and 10 bases lay in between. Germline V CDR1 and CDR2: MDHEN, SYDVKM. In DNA form, the CDR3 reads TGTGCCAGCATTGGGGGAGGAGCCAAAAACATTCAGTACTTC. Translated: CASIGGGAKNIQYF.

This rearrangement joins TRBV19 to TRBJ2-1; TRBD2 matches at 9 bases. The V gene's germline CDR1 is LNHDA and CDR2 SQIVND (reference sequence). V shed 3 bases and J 8 bases; nucleotides not matched to a gene: 8. This CDR3 has 15 amino acids. CDR3 sequence: CASSIASGAWYEQFF. The DNA of the CDR3 is TGTGCCAGTAGTATTGCTAGCGGGGCTTGGTATGAGCAGTTCTTC.

V is TRBV7-9 and J is TRBJ1-6; D might be TRBD1 (5 bases). This CDR3 region has 16 residues. Per the germline V gene, CDR1 is SEHNR and CDR2 is FQNEAQ (reference sequence). V was cut by 5 bases and J by 4 bases, with 15 bases left in between. DNA for the CDR3: TGTGCCAGCAGCCCCGACAGAATCGGGTATAATTCACCCCTCCACTTT. It is translated as CASSPDRIGYNSPLHF.

The V gene is TRBV5-5, the J gene TRBJ1-2; D uncertain. V gave up 2 bases and J gave up 7 bases, with 18 bases separating them. The CDR3 runs 15 residues. Germline CDR1 SGHKS, CDR2 YYEKEE (reference sequence). CDR3 in amino acids: CASSFADLLGGGYTF. Here the CDR3 DNA reads TGTGCCAGCAGCTTTGCCGATCTACTTGGAGGTGGCTACACCTTC.